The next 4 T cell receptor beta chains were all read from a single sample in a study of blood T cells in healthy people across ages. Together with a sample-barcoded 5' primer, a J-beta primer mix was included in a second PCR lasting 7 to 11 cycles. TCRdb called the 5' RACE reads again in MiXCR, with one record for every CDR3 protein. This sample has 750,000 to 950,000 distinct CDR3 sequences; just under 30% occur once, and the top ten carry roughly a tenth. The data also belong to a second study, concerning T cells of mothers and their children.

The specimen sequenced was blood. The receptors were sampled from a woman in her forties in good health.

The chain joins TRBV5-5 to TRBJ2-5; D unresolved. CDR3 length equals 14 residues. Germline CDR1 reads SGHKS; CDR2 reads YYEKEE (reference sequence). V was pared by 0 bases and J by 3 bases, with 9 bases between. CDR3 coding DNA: TGTGCCAGCAGCTTGGAATCTACTGAAGAGACCCAGTACTTC. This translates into CASSLESTEETQYF. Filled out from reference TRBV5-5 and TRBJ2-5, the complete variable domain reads DAGVTQSPTHLIKTRGQQVTLRCSPISGHKSVSWYQQVLGQGPQFIFQYYEKEERGRGNFPDRFSARQFPNYSSELNVNALLLGDSALYLCASSLESTEETQYFGPGTRLLVL.

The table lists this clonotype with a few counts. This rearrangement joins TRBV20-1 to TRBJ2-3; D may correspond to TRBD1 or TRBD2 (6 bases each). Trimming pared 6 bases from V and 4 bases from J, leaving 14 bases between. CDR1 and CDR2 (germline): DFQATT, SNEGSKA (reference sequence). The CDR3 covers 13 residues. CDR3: CSANGGPADTQYF. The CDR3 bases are TGCAGTGCAAATGGGGGGCCGGCAGATACGCAGTATTTT.

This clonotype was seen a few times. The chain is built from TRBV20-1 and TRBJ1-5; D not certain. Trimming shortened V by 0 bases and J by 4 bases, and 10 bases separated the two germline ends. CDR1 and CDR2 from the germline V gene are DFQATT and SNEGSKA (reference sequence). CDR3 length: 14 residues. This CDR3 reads CSARDPAQNQPQHF. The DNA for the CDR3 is TGCAGTGCTAGAGATCCGGCCCAAAATCAGCCCCAGCATTTT.

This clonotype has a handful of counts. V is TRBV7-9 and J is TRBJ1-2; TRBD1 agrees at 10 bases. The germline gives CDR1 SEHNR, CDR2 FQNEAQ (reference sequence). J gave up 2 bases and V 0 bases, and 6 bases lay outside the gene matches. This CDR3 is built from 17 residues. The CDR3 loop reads CASSLARDRGGNYGYTF. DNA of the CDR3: TGTGCCAGCAGCTTAGCGCGGGACAGGGGAGGAAACTATGGCTACACCTTC. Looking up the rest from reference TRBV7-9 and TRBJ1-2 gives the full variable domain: DTGVSQNPRHKITKRGQNVTFRCDPISEHNRLYWYRQTLGQGPEFLTYFQNEAQLEKSRLLSDRFSAERPKGSFSTLEIQRTEQGDSAMYLCASSLARDRGGNYGYTFGSGTRLTVV.